This entry is about one T cell receptor (beta chain). What it binds is not known. The CDR3 extends over 12 amino acids. Germline V gene sequence: CDR1 SGHRS, CDR2 YFSETQ. V lost 4 bases to trimming and J lost 5 bases, with 10 bases between them. These data originate in a study of identifying expanded T cells in peripheral blood. Here immunoSEQ multiplex PCR was the method, and the copy in TCRdb shows in-frame clones only, minus some. The table has 80,000 or so clones, roughly 81% seen once. General observations from the study: Differentially abundant clones: 0.95 to 1.5 between replicates, about 15 at roughly 15 days, over 18 at four.

The chain carries TRBV5-1 and TRBJ2-7; D unclear. This sequence originates from a person aged 18 to 69 in good health. The sample comprised blood. The CDR3 DNA follows: TGCGCCAGCAGCCCCCCCGATGACGAGCAGTACTTC. It specifies CASSPPDDEQYF.